This TCR beta chain derives from a study of cytomegalovirus exposure and HLA in healthy donors. The PCR employed 60 Vbeta primers together with 13 Jbeta primers. Libraries were prepared by immunoSEQ multiplex PCR; TCRdb keeps only in-frame clonotypes and omits some of them. The data show about 150,000 clones, 60% to 75% seen once. With V trimmed by 4 bases and J by 4 bases, 14 bases remained unmatched. Germline assignment: CDR1 SGHRS and CDR2 YFSETQ. CDR3 length: 16 residues. This chain links TRBV5-1 with TRBJ2-7, with 7 bases lining up with TRBD1. Sequenced material: PBMCs. The source is a man aged 18 to 30 in good health and CMV-seronegative. The CDR3 reads CASSPRIGGGWYEQYF. The CDR3 DNA reads as TGCGCCAGCAGCCCTAGAATAGGGGGCGGTTGGTACGAGCAGTACTTC.